A single sample is the source of the 20 T cell receptor beta chains below, sequenced in a study of vaccination effects on CD4 cells after COVID-19. The table came from immunoSEQ multiplex PCR; TCRdb's copy has only in-frame clones and leaves some out. Of 50,000 to 65,000 clones listed, 60% to 75% are singletons. These receptors are not linked to any known antigen. Antigen-specific CD4+ T cells were expanded with viral peptide pools in the ViraFEST assay before sequencing. Culture proceeded for nine to eleven days, and CD4+ T cells were then isolated. All participants had two doses of either the BNT162b2 or mRNA-1273 vaccine. The sequences come from CD4+ T cells from PBMCs cultured with HCoV-229E spike peptides, collected after COVID-19 vaccination. The receptor source for this set is a human donor who received a COVID-19 vaccine.

The rearrangement uses TRBV4-1 and TRBJ2-1; TRBD2 matches 8 bases. The V segment lost 1 base and the J segment 8 bases; nucleotides outside the gene matches: 13. Germline lookup yields CDR1 MGHRA and CDR2 YSYEKL. This CDR3 region has 17 residues. For the CDR3, the DNA is TGCGCCAGCAGCCAAGCCCTCCTTGCGGGGGGTAGGGATGAGCAGTTCTTC. It yields the protein CASSQALLAGGRDEQFF.

This clone was seen a few times. The gene calls are TRBV2 and TRBJ2-7, with 7 positions matching TRBD1. Germline CDR1 is SNHLY and CDR2 is FYNNEI. V lost 10 bases to trimming and J lost 2 bases; unmatched junction nucleotides: 14. This CDR3 has 15 amino acids. CDR3 in DNA: TGTGCCATCTCGGGTTTTCCGGGACAGCCCTACGAGCAGTACGTC. It specifies CAISGFPGQPYEQYV.

The chain recombines TRBV25-1 with TRBJ1-2, with unresolved D. CDR3 length: 11 amino acids. Germline V CDR1 and CDR2: MGHDK, SYGVNS. Between the trimmed V and J ends, which lost 5 bases and 4 bases, there was a span of 5 bases. CDR3 sequence: CASSRFYGYTF. DNA for the CDR3: TGTGCCAGCAGTAGATTCTATGGCTACACCTTC.

V is TRBV6-5 and J is TRBJ1-2; a possible D gene is TRBD1 (6 bases). The CDR3 is made up of 14 amino acids. Trimming stripped 7 bases from V and 4 bases from J, with 16 bases between. CDR1 is MNHEY, CDR2 SVGAGI, per germline. The CDR3 bases are TGTGCCAGCATGGGTGGACAGAAGCCCTATGGCTACACCTTC. The encoded protein is CASMGGQKPYGYTF.

The chain recombines TRBV5-1 with TRBJ2-5; D unclear. V lost 0 bases and J 3 bases, leaving 9 bases between the germline ends. The CDR3 totals 14 residues. Germline CDR1 reads SGHRS; CDR2 reads YFSETQ. The CDR3 nucleotides read TGCGCCAGCAGCTTGGGGGTCCCCAAAGAGACCCAGTACTTC. Translated, it gives CASSLGVPKETQYF.

The V call is TRBV15, the J call TRBJ2-3; 7 nucleotides agree with TRBD2. V shed 3 bases and J 7 bases; nucleotides not matched to a gene: 13. The germline gives CDR1 LNHNV, CDR2 YYDKDF (reference sequence). CDR3 length: 16 residues. CDR3 in DNA: TGTGCCACCAGCAGCTTGGTAACGGGGGGATTGAATACGCAGTATTTT. Amino acid sequence: CATSSLVTGGLNTQYF.

The chain carries TRBV23-1 and TRBJ1-1; possibly TRBD1 for D (5 bases). TRBV23-1 is an open reading frame, and its role is uncertain. V dropped 3 bases and J dropped 1 base, with 15 bases sitting between them. The CDR3 is made up of 16 amino acids. DNA of the CDR3: TGCGCCAGCAGTCAGAGGTTCGTGGGGGAGAACACTGAAGCTTTCTTT. It yields the protein CASSQRFVGENTEAFF.

This clone occurred once. This chain joins TRBV6-6 and TRBJ1-4; D is undetermined. CDR1 and CDR2 from the germline V gene are MNHNY and SVGAGI (reference sequence). The V end lost 11 bases, the J end lost 7 bases, and 8 bases lay between the germline ends. CDR3 length equals 10 residues. DNA of the CDR3: TGTGCCTCTAAGAGTGAAAAACTGTTTTTT. Protein product: CASKSEKLFF.

The rearrangement joins TRBV6-5 to TRBJ2-7, with D uncertain. This CDR3 has 15 amino acids. V gave up 4 bases and J gave up 3 bases, with 16 bases separating them. Germline assignment: CDR1 MNHEY and CDR2 SVGAGI. The CDR3, as DNA: TGTGCCAGCAGTTCCCCCGACTTGGTCAACTACGAGCAGTACGTC. Residues: CASSSPDLVNYEQYV.

The V gene is TRBV13, the J gene TRBJ1-5; possible D gene TRBD1, 5 bases. V dropped 3 bases and J dropped 6 bases, with 12 bases sitting between them. CDR1 is PRHDT, CDR2 FYEKMQ, per germline (reference sequence). The CDR3 runs to 14 residues. The chain's CDR3 is CASSFGQGRQPQHF. CDR3 bases: TGTGCCAGCAGCTTCGGTCAGGGACGTCAGCCCCAGCATTTT.

V gene TRBV6-5 combines with J gene TRBJ2-6; D remains unclear. The V end lost 4 bases, the J end lost 4 bases, and 8 bases lay between the germline ends. The CDR3 contains 14 residues. Looked up from germline, CDR1 is MNHEY and CDR2 is SVGAGI. In DNA form, the CDR3 reads TGTGCCAGCAGTTCTGGGGTGGGGGCCAACGTCCTGACTTTC. Its protein is CASSSGVGANVLTF.

J is TRBJ2-5 and V is TRBV24-1; tentatively, D is TRBD2 (5 bases). Trimming cost V 1 base and J 5 bases, with 16 bases left between them. CDR1 KGHDR and CDR2 SFDVKD come from the germline V gene. This CDR3 region has 16 residues. CDR3 DNA sequence: TGTGCCACCAGTGATTTTAGGACTCCGGGCGAGGAGACCCAGTACTTC. This translates into CATSDFRTPGEETQYF.

V usage is TRBV7-9 and J usage is TRBJ1-5, with D unclear. CDR3 length: 13 residues. Looked up from germline, CDR1 is SEHNR and CDR2 is FQNEAQ (reference sequence). The ends were cut back, 6 bases at V and 5 bases at J, with 11 bases in the middle. The CDR3 spells CASSRGSYQPQHF. The CDR3 DNA follows: TGTGCCAGCAGTCGGGGATCGTATCAGCCCCAGCATTTT.

The chain joins TRBV29-1 to TRBJ2-5; the D is unclear. V was cut by 6 bases and J by 0 bases, with 14 bases left in between. The CDR3 runs 14 residues. Germline CDR1 SQVTM, CDR2 ANQGSEA. The CDR3, as DNA: TGCAGCGTCTCGACCGTTTTTTACCAAGAGACCCAGTACTTC. Its translation: CSVSTVFYQETQYF.

The chain uses TRBV7-8 and TRBJ1-1; the D gene is possibly TRBD1 (5 bases). Trimming shortened V by 2 bases and J by 1 base, and 8 bases separated the two germline ends. Looked up from germline, CDR1 is SGHVS and CDR2 is FQNEAQ. The CDR3 loop spans 14 amino acids. CDR3 sequence reads: CASSLIQGNTEAFF. The DNA of the CDR3 is TGTGCCAGCAGCTTAATTCAGGGGAACACTGAAGCTTTCTTT.

The V and J genes are TRBV18 and TRBJ1-1; TRBD1 might be the D (6 bases). This CDR3 is built from 13 residues. Deletions cut 6 bases from V and 7 bases from J, with 15 bases between. Per the germline V gene, CDR1 is KGHSH and CDR2 is LQKENI. The CDR3 sequence: CASSPTTGIEAFF. CDR3 in DNA: TGTGCCAGCTCTCCAACCACAGGGATTGAAGCTTTCTTT. Combining the CDR3 with reference TRBV18 and TRBJ1-1 gives the whole variable domain NAGVMQNPRHLVRRRGQEARLRCSPMKGHSHVYWYRQLPEEGLKFMVYLQKENIIDESGMPKERFSAEFPKEGPSILRIQQVVRGDSAAYFCASSPTTGIEAFFGQGTRLTVV.

The chain joins TRBV13 to TRBJ1-3, with unresolved D. Germline V gene data show CDR1 as PRHDT and CDR2 as FYEKMQ (reference sequence). The length of the CDR3 is 16 residues. The germline V and J ends were trimmed by 3 bases and 1 base, with 13 bases remaining between them. The CDR3 DNA reads TGTGCCAGCAGCTTGGGCCCATATTCGTCTGGAAACACCATATATTTT. The encoded protein is CASSLGPYSSGNTIYF.

Here the CDR3 reads CATSREGSSGGAKNIQYF. DNA of the CDR3: TGTGCCACCAGCAGAGAAGGTTCTAGCGGGGGGGCCAAAAACATTCAGTACTTC. This sequence joins TRBV15 and TRBJ2-4, with TRBD2 matching over 11 bases. CDR3 length: 18 residues. The germline gives CDR1 LNHNV, CDR2 YYDKDF (reference sequence). With V trimmed by 0 bases and J by 1 base, 5 bases remained unmatched.

V usage is TRBV19 and J usage is TRBJ2-3; TRBD1 might be the D (6 bases). V dropped 3 bases and J dropped 3 bases, with 22 bases sitting between them. The CDR3 loop spans 18 amino acids. CDR1 and CDR2 (germline): LNHDA, SQIVND (reference sequence). For the CDR3, the DNA is TGTGCCAGTAGTATTTCGTTTTCGGGCAGGGGATGGACAGATACGCAGTATTTT. It yields the protein CASSISFSGRGWTDTQYF.

The chain employs TRBV5-1 and TRBJ2-3; D possibly corresponds to TRBD1 (6 bases). The germline gives CDR1 SGHRS, CDR2 YFSETQ. The CDR3 has 15 amino acids. V lost 0 bases, J lost 2 bases, and 10 bases lay in between. CDR3 bases: TGCGCCAGCAGCTTGGGTGGACAGTTCACAGATACGCAGTATTTT. Amino acid sequence: CASSLGGQFTDTQYF.